These T cell receptor beta chains were read from a single sample in a study of T-cell memory formation after mild COVID-19. One entry per CDR3 protein, called by TCRdb with MiXCR from the 5' RACE reads. Here the sample spans about 390,000 distinct CDR3 sequences, roughly 20% being singletons. Sequenced material: PBMCs or a T cell subset sorted from them (not recorded which). These receptors originate from an adult woman who had mild COVID-19 (a few samples of this study predate the infection). Cell type and time point are not known. CDR3s include the opening cysteine and the closing phenylalanine or tryptophan. The D gene is left open where the match is weak. Clone size, where shown, is once, few, many, or a class for clones that have expanded.

j_call clone_size v_call d_call cdr3_aa cdr3_nt
TRBJ2-5 . TRBV5-1 . CASGTDQETQYF TGCGCCAGCGGGACGGACCAAGAGACCCAGTACTTC
TRBJ2-7 . TRBV6-2/TRBV6-3 . CASTEAGEQYF TGTGCCAGCACCGAGGCGGGAGAGCAGTACTTC
TRBJ2-7 few TRBV7-6 TRBD1 CASSWTGNYEQYF TGTGCCAGCAGCTGGACAGGGAACTACGAGCAGTACTTC
TRBJ1-5 few TRBV7-2 . CASSLTQGGNQPQHF TGTGCCAGCAGCTTAACGCAGGGCGGCAATCAGCCCCAGCATTTT
TRBJ1-1 . TRBV27 TRBD1 CASSSTGVVNTEAFF TGTGCCAGCAGTTCGACAGGGGTAGTGAACACTGAAGCTTTCTTT
TRBJ2-2 few TRBV4-1 TRBD2 CASSQRWLAGVNTGELFF TGCGCCAGCAGCCAACGATGGCTAGCGGGGGTCAACACCGGGGAGCTGTTTTTT
TRBJ1-6 few TRBV6-5 . CASKSTGPNSPLHF TGTGCCAGCAAGTCTACAGGGCCAAATTCACCCCTCCACTTT
TRBJ1-2 many TRBV12-3/TRBV12-4 . CASSLDTGYTF TGTGCCAGCAGCCTTGATACAGGCTACACCTTC
TRBJ2-2 few TRBV7-4 TRBD1 CASSFGTGIPPGELFF TGTGCCAGCAGCTTTGGGACAGGGATTCCCCCCGGGGAGCTGTTTTTT
TRBJ2-3 many TRBV7-6 . CASSWGDTAGSTSTDTQYF TGTGCCAGCAGCTGGGGGGACACAGCGGGAAGTACTAGCACAGATACGCAGTATTTT